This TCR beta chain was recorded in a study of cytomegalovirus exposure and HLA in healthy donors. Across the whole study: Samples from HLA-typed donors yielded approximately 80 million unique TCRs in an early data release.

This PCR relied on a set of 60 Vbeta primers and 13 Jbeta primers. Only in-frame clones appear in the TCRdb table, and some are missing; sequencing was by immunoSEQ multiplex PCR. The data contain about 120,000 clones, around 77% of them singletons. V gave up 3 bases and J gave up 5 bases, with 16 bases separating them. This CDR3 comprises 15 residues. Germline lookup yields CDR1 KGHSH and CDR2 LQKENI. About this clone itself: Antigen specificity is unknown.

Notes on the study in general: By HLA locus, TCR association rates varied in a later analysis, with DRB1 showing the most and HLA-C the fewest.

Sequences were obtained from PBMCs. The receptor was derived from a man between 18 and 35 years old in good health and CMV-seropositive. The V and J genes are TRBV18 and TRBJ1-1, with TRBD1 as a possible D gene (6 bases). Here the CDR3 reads CASSPTGMRWTEAFF. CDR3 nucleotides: TGTGCCAGCTCACCTACAGGGATGCGGTGGACTGAAGCTTTCTTT.